The 24 T cell receptor beta chains listed next were all sequenced from one sample in a study of blood T cell repertoires in COVID-19. TCRdb's copy holds only in-frame clones and misses some; the assay was immunoSEQ multiplex PCR. The sample records around 200,000 clones, around 84% being singletons. Material for sequencing was peripheral blood. The receptors here all came from an elderly woman with acute or convalescent COVID-19.

The J gene is TRBJ1-6, the V gene TRBV18; TRBD1 is a possible D gene (5 bases). This CDR3 region has 15 residues. V shed 2 bases and J shed 8 bases, with 13 bases lying between them. Germline loops: CDR1 KGHSH, CDR2 LQKENI. The CDR3 is CASSPTGLTYSPLHF. The CDR3 DNA is TGTGCCAGCTCACCAACGGGACTAACGTATTCACCCCTCCACTTT.

The rearrangement links TRBV18 to TRBJ2-5; the D gene is possibly TRBD2 (6 bases). V was trimmed by 2 bases and J by 7 bases, leaving 11 bases between them. The length of the CDR3 is 13 residues. Per germline, CDR1 KGHSH and CDR2 LQKENI. The CDR3: CASSPDLGGTQYF. CDR3 bases: TGTGCCAGCTCACCAGACTTGGGGGGGACCCAGTACTTC.

The chain carries TRBV25-1 and TRBJ2-3, with TRBD2 matching over 8 bases. With 4 bases clipped from V and 6 bases from J, the junction kept 9 bases outside the gene matches. This CDR3 comprises 15 residues. Germline CDR1 is MGHDK and CDR2 is SYGVNS. The CDR3 spells CASSGSIAGWDTQYF. CDR3 DNA: TGTGCCAGCAGTGGCTCAATAGCGGGGTGGGATACGCAGTATTTT.

This chain links TRBV11-2 with TRBJ1-1; D gene uncertain. The CDR3 has 13 amino acids. Germline-derived CDR1 and CDR2 are SGHAT and FQNNGV. V was shortened by 1 base and J by 6 bases, with 9 bases between the two germline ends. This chain's CDR3 is CASSLGAGSEAFF. The CDR3 coding sequence is TGTGCCAGCAGCTTAGGGGCTGGGTCTGAAGCTTTCTTT.

This chain links TRBV14 with TRBJ1-2; a weak D match, TRBD1 (5 bases). Trimming cost V 3 bases and J 2 bases, with 16 bases left between them. Germline V gives CDR1 SGHDN, CDR2 FVKESK. The CDR3 is 16 residues long. The CDR3 sequence is CASSHRLVRVNYGYTF. Written as DNA, the CDR3 is TGTGCCAGCAGCCACAGACTTGTCAGGGTAAACTATGGCTACACCTTC.

The gene calls are TRBV7-2 and TRBJ2-5, with 9 bases matching TRBD1. The V and J ends lost 5 bases and 1 base, in that order; junction bases with no gene match: 5. The CDR3 spans 15 residues. From germline, CDR1 is SGHTA and CDR2 FQGNSA. CDR3 nucleotide sequence: TGTGCCAGCAGCAGACAGGGGGTCCCCCAAGAGACCCAGTACTTC. It is translated as CASSRQGVPQETQYF.

This sequence joins TRBV10-1 and TRBJ2-2, with TRBD1 matching over 8 bases. The CDR3 has 15 residues. Germline V gene sequence: CDR1 WNHNN, CDR2 SYGVQD (reference sequence). Trimming took 6 bases from V and 6 from J; bases not matched to a gene: 9. CDR3 nucleotides: TGCGCCAGCAGCCCAGGGGGCGCGGTCGCCGGGGAGCTGTTTTTT. Translated, it gives CASSPGGAVAGELFF.

The rearrangement joins TRBV9 to TRBJ2-2; TRBD2 aligns across 7 bases. The germline V gene has CDR1 SGDLS and CDR2 YYNGEE. V trimming: 0 bases; J trimming: 5 bases; junction bases outside the gene matches: 4. The CDR3 is 15 amino acids. As DNA, the CDR3 is TGTGCCAGCAGCGTAGGGCAGGGAGGGACCGGGGAGCTGTTTTTT. Its translation is CASSVGQGGTGELFF. The full variable domain, rest sourced from reference TRBV9 and TRBJ2-2, is DSGVTQTPKHLITATGQRVTLRCSPRSGDLSVYWYQQSLDQGLQFLIQYYNGEERAKGNILERFSAQQFPDLHSELNLSSLELGDSALYFCASSVGQGGTGELFFGEGSRLTVL.

This clone was seen just once. This chain joins TRBV4-1 and TRBJ1-5, with 9 bases matching TRBD1. The CDR3 extends over 14 amino acids. Germline V CDR1 and CDR2: MGHRA, YSYEKL. The V and J ends lost 3 bases and 4 bases, in that order; junction bases with no gene match: 1. CDR3 sequence: CASSQTGGNQPQHF. The DNA for the CDR3 is TGCGCCAGCAGCCAGACAGGGGGAAATCAGCCCCAGCATTTT.

This sequence joins TRBV27 and TRBJ1-1; 10 bases are a match to TRBD1. The length of the CDR3 is 15 residues. J lost 4 bases, V lost 6 bases, and 8 bases had no gene match. Germline V lookup: CDR1 MNHEY, CDR2 SMNVEV (reference sequence). The CDR3 sequence: CASSYLGQGITEAFF. The CDR3 DNA is TGTGCCAGCAGCTACCTGGGACAGGGGATCACTGAAGCTTTCTTT.

The chain has TRBV24-1 and TRBJ2-1; a possible D gene is TRBD2 (5 bases). The CDR3 sequence is 12 residues long. Germline CDR1 is KGHDR and CDR2 is SFDVKD. Trimming shortened V by 5 bases and J by 9 bases, and 10 bases separated the two germline ends. CDR3 sequence: CATSAVAGEQFF. The CDR3 bases are TGTGCCACCAGTGCGGTGGCGGGTGAGCAGTTCTTC.

The V call is TRBV3-1 (or the pseudogene TRBV3-2), the J call TRBJ2-6; 8 nucleotides agree with TRBD2. Unmatched junction bases numbered 6, after V lost 4 bases and J lost 4 bases. The CDR3 sequence is 16 residues long. Germline V CDR1 and CDR2: LGHDT, YNNKEL (reference sequence). Here the CDR3 DNA reads TGTGCCAGCAGCCTTCTCGGGGGGGCGGGGGCCAACGTCCTGACTTTC. Residues: CASSLLGGAGANVLTF.

V and J are TRBV7-3 and TRBJ2-1, with 9 bases aligning to TRBD2. The V gene end was trimmed by 2 bases and the J gene end by 7 bases; junction bases not matched to a gene: 3. Germline assignment: CDR1 SGHTA and CDR2 FQGTGA. The CDR3 runs to 14 residues. The CDR3 here is CASSLLAGLNEQFF. Written as DNA, the CDR3 is TGTGCCAGCAGCTTACTAGCGGGATTGAATGAGCAGTTCTTC.

J is TRBJ1-1 and V is TRBV5-6; D may be TRBD1 (5 bases). V was pared by 3 bases and J by 0 bases, with 12 bases between. Germline V gene sequence: CDR1 SGHDT, CDR2 YYEEEE. The CDR3 has 15 amino acids. The CDR3 bases are TGTGCCAGCAGCTACCTAAAGGGGCTGAACACTGAAGCTTTCTTT. It translates to CASSYLKGLNTEAFF.

The chain uses TRBV19 and TRBJ2-2, with 7 bases that match TRBD2. J gave up 8 bases and V 6 bases, and 15 bases lay outside the gene matches. The CDR3 totals 16 residues. Germline CDR1 LNHDA, CDR2 SQIVND (reference sequence). In nucleotides, the CDR3 is TGTGCCAGTAGCCCTCGGAGGACTAGGGGATTGGGGGAGCTGTTTTTT. Translating it yields CASSPRRTRGLGELFF.

The chain has TRBV28 and TRBJ2-5; the match to TRBD1 covers 7 bases. CDR3 size: 14 residues. Per germline, CDR1 MDHEN and CDR2 SYDVKM. The J segment lost 5 bases and the V segment lost 6 bases, leaving 9 bases of the junction unmatched. The chain's CDR3 is CASRADRVWETQYF. In DNA form, the CDR3 reads TGTGCCAGCAGGGCCGACAGGGTTTGGGAGACCCAGTACTTC.

The chain carries TRBV4-2 and TRBJ2-3; 7 bases agree with TRBD2. CDR3 length: 15 residues. Unmatched junction bases numbered 7, after V lost 5 bases and J lost 2 bases. Germline V gene sequence: CDR1 LGHNA, CDR2 YNFKEQ. CDR3 protein: CASSSIAGNTDTQYF. The CDR3 region has the DNA TGTGCCAGCAGCTCCATAGCGGGTAACACAGATACGCAGTATTTT.

The gene calls are TRBV11-3 and TRBJ2-1; D gene ambiguous. CDR3 length: 13 amino acids. The ends were cut back, 6 bases at V and 4 bases at J, with 10 bases in the middle. From germline, CDR1 is SGHNT and CDR2 YENEEA. The CDR3 loop is CASSSRLYNEQFF. CDR3 nucleotide sequence: TGTGCCAGCAGTTCAAGACTGTACAATGAGCAGTTCTTC.

The chain combines TRBV11-2 with TRBJ1-1; maybe TRBD1 (6 bases). The CDR3 runs 13 residues. V lost 4 bases to trimming and J lost 7 bases, with 13 bases between them. From germline, CDR1 is SGHAT and CDR2 FQNNGV. CDR3 in DNA: TGTGCCAGCAGCTCAAGGGGGGGCGGTGAAGCTTTCTTT. This gives the protein CASSSRGGGEAFF.

The gene calls are TRBV14 and TRBJ2-5, with D hard to call. Trimming pared 4 bases from V and 5 bases from J, leaving 5 bases between. The CDR3 consists of 11 residues. Germline V gene sequence: CDR1 SGHDN, CDR2 FVKESK. CDR3 DNA: TGTGCCAGCAGCCTCTCCGAGACCCAGTACTTC. This encodes CASSLSETQYF. Using reference TRBV14 and TRBJ2-5 for the parts outside the CDR3, the full variable domain is EAGVTQFPSHSVIEKGQTVTLRCDPISGHDNLYWYRRVMGKEIKFLLHFVKESKQDESGMPNNRFLAERTGGTYSTLKVQPAELEDSGVYFCASSLSETQYFGPGTRLLVL.

The chain links TRBV19 to TRBJ1-1; a weak D match, TRBD1 (5 bases). Germline CDR1 and CDR2: LNHDA and SQIVND (reference sequence). The V and J ends lost 5 bases and 3 bases respectively, with 10 bases between them. The CDR3 loop spans 13 amino acids. The CDR3 protein is CASSHRQYTEAFF. CDR3 in DNA: TGTGCCAGTAGTCACAGGCAATACACTGAAGCTTTCTTT.

This clone appeared once. This sequence joins TRBV4-1 and TRBJ2-5, with D unresolved. Germline assignment: CDR1 MGHRA and CDR2 YSYEKL. This CDR3 comprises 14 residues. V was shortened by 1 base and J by 2 bases, with 8 bases between the two germline ends. The CDR3 loop is CASSQARRQETQYF. The CDR3 DNA sequence: TGCGCCAGCAGCCAAGCGCGGAGACAAGAGACCCAGTACTTC.

CDR3 region: CASSIRPTTGLGGTEAFF. The CDR3 DNA reads as TGTGCCAGTAGTATCCGGCCAACCACAGGATTAGGGGGCACTGAAGCTTTCTTT. This chain connects TRBV19 to TRBJ1-1; possible D gene TRBD1, 6 bases. V was pared by 3 bases and J by 4 bases, with 24 bases between. The CDR3 spans 18 residues. CDR1 and CDR2 from the germline V gene are LNHDA and SQIVND (reference sequence).

The sample holds a few counts of this clone. V gene TRBV5-1 combines with J gene TRBJ1-1; D ambiguous. The CDR3 covers 14 residues. Germline V lookup: CDR1 SGHRS, CDR2 YFSETQ. V lost 2 bases, J lost 1 base, and 9 bases lay in between. The CDR3 coding sequence is TGCGCCAGCAGCTTCGATGCAGAGAACACTGAAGCTTTCTTT. As protein: CASSFDAENTEAFF.